This T cell receptor beta chain was recorded in a study of T cell responses to AZD1222 COVID-19 vaccine. Libraries were prepared by immunoSEQ multiplex PCR; TCRdb keeps only in-frame clonotypes and omits some of them. The data hold approximately 170,000 clones, with 87% observed a single time. V lost 3 bases and J lost 1, with 6 bases in between. This CDR3 contains 13 residues. In germline, CDR1 is MDHEN, CDR2 SYDVKM. This clone was recorded only once. Its antigen is not identified. Overall study findings and caveats: Across the whole spike, CD4 TCRs peaked at regions 160-218 and 743-854. Close to half of all spike-specific TCRs reportedly target regions of the variants that are unmutated.

The source of this sequence is an adult who received the AZD1222 COVID-19 vaccine. The source was peripheral blood, collected 28 days after the second AZD1222 dose. The rearrangement uses TRBV28 and TRBJ1-1, with D hard to call. CDR3 DNA: TGTGCCAGCAGTTTGCTAGGGAACACTGAAGCTTTCTTT. It codes for CASSLLGNTEAFF.